This entry lists 8 T cell receptor beta chains sequenced from one sample in a study of siplizumab effects on memory and regulatory T cells. This table comes from immunoSEQ multiplex PCR, and its TCRdb copy is limited to in-frame clones, with some not included. The table has around 100,000 clones, 92% seen once. The specimen sequenced was CD4+ T cells sorted from blood. The receptors here all came from a human donor in good health.

This CDR3 reads CASSGQYFSKNIQYF. CDR3 bases: TGTGCCAGTTCGGGACAATATTTCTCCAAAAACATTCAGTACTTC. The V gene is TRBV28, the J gene TRBJ2-4, with D possibly matching TRBD1 (6 bases). With 9 bases removed from V and 2 bases from J, the gap between germline ends came to 17 bases. The CDR3 has 15 residues. Germline-derived CDR1 and CDR2 are MDHEN and SYDVKM.

J is TRBJ2-7 and V is TRBV10-3, with a tentative D call TRBD1 (5 bases). CDR3 length: 13 residues. Looked up from germline, CDR1 is ENHRY and CDR2 is SYGVKD. The ends were cut back, 4 bases at V and 4 bases at J, with 11 bases in the middle. The CDR3 here is CAISVDTRYEQYF. In nucleotides, the CDR3 is TGTGCCATCAGTGTGGACACCCGATACGAGCAGTACTTC.

This chain connects TRBV7-8 to TRBJ1-1; unclear D gene. V was clipped by 2 bases and J by 5 bases, with 12 bases between them. This CDR3 is built from 14 residues. Germline V gene lookup returns CDR1 SGHVS and CDR2 FQNEAQ. The CDR3 region is CASSLKVGGTEAFF. The CDR3 bases are TGTGCCAGCAGCTTAAAGGTCGGTGGGACTGAAGCTTTCTTT.

This chain joins TRBV11-2 and TRBJ2-2; D is perhaps TRBD1 (6 bases). The CDR3 is made up of 15 amino acids. The V end lost 7 bases, the J end lost 1 base, and 13 bases lay between the germline ends. CDR1 and CDR2 (germline): SGHAT, FQNNGV. The CDR3 nucleotides are TGTGCCAGCACACTCGCACAGGGGAACACCGGGGAGCTGTTTTTT. It encodes CASTLAQGNTGELFF.

The chain uses TRBV28 and TRBJ2-7; TRBD1 aligns across 9 bases. Germline V CDR1 and CDR2: MDHEN, SYDVKM. The ends lost 6 bases at V and 2 bases at J; junction bases unmatched: 5. The CDR3 is 14 amino acids. Here the CDR3 DNA reads TGTGCCAGCAGGGAACAGGGGGCGACCTACGAGCAGTACTTC. Translated: CASREQGATYEQYF.

V is TRBV2 and J is TRBJ2-3; TRBD2 aligns across 10 bases. The CDR3 runs to 15 residues. Germline CDR1 reads SNHLY; CDR2 reads FYNNEI. J was trimmed by 0 bases and V by 6 bases; bases with no gene match: 3. CDR3 coding DNA: TGTGCCAGCAGGGAGCGGGAGGGGAGCACAGATACGCAGTATTTT. Translating gives CASREREGSTDTQYF.

The chain joins TRBV2 to TRBJ1-6; maybe TRBD1 (5 bases). Trimming shortened V by 6 bases and J by 1 base, and 7 bases separated the two germline ends. The CDR3 is 14 residues long. Germline V gives CDR1 SNHLY, CDR2 FYNNEI. DNA for the CDR3: TGTGCCAGCAGGGGACGGTCCTATAATTCACCCCTCCACTTT. Translated: CASRGRSYNSPLHF.

For the CDR3, the DNA is TGTGCCAGCAGCTTAGAATTACATCAGCCCCAGCATTTT. This sequence encodes CASSLELHQPQHF. The chain carries TRBV5-4 and TRBJ1-5; no reliable D call. This CDR3 spans 13 amino acids. Trimming removed 2 bases at V and 5 bases at J, with 8 bases between. Germline V CDR1 and CDR2: SGHNT, YYREEE (reference sequence).